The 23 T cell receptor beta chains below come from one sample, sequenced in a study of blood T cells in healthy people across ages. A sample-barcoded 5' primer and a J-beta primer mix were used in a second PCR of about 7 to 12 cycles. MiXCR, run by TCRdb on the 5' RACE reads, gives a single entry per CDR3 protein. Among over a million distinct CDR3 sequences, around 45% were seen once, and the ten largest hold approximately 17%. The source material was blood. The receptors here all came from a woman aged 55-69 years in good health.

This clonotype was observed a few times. CDR3 DNA sequence: TGCGCCAGCGGTAGCGAGACCTCCTACGAGCAGTACTTC. As protein: CASGSETSYEQYF. The chain employs TRBV4-1 and TRBJ2-7; D perhaps matches TRBD2 (5 bases). The CDR3 covers 13 residues. Germline V lookup: CDR1 MGHRA, CDR2 YSYEKL. V lost 8 bases, J lost 0 bases, and 11 bases lay in between.

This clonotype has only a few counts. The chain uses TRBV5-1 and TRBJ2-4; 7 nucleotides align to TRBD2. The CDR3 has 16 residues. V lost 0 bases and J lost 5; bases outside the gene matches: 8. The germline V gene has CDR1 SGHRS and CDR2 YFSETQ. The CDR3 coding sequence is TGCGCCAGCAGCTTGGTTGGCGGGAGTTTTGAAAACATTCAGTACTTC. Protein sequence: CASSLVGGSFENIQYF.

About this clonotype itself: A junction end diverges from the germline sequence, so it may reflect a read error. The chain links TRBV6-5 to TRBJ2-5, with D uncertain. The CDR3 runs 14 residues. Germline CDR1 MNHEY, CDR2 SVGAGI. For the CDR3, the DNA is TGTGCCAACAGTGACGCCAGCGCCCAAGAGACCCAGTACTTC. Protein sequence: CANSDASAQETQYF.

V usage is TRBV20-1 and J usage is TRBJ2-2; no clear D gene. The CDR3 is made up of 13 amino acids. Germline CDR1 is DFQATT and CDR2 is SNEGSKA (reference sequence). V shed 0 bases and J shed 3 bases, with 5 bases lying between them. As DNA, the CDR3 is TGCAGTGCTAGAGAGCAATACACCGGGGAGCTGTTTTTT. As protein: CSAREQYTGELFF.

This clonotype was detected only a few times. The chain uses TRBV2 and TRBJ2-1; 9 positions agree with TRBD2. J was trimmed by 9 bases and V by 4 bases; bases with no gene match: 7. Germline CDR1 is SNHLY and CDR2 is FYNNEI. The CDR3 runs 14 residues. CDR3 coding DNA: TGTGCCAGCAGTGGCGGTAGCGGGAGACTTGAGCAGTTCTTC. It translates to CASSGGSGRLEQFF. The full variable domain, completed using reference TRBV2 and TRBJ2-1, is EPEVTQTPSHQVTQMGQEVILRCVPISNHLYFYWYRQILGQKVEFLVSFYNNEISEKSEIFDDQFSVERPDGSNFTLKIRSTKLEDSAMYFCASSGGSGRLEQFFGPGTRLTVL.

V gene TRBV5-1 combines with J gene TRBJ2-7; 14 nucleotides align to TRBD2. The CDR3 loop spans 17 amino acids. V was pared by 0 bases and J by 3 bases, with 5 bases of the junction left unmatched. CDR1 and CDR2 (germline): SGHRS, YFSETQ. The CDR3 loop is CASSLDGTSGRIYEQYF. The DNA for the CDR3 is TGCGCCAGCAGCTTGGATGGGACTAGCGGGAGAATCTACGAGCAGTACTTC. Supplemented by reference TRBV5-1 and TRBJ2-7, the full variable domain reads KAGVTQTPRYLIKTRGQQVTLSCSPISGHRSVSWYQQTPGQGLQFLFEYFSETQRNKGNFPGRFSGRQFSNSRSEMNVSTLELGDSALYLCASSLDGTSGRIYEQYFGPGTRLTVT.

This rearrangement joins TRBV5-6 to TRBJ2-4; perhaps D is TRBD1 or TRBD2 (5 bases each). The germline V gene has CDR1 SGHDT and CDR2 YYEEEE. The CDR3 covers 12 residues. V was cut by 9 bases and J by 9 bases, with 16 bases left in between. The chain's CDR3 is CATRGRGGIQYF. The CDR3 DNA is TGTGCCACCCGGGGTAGGGGCGGCATTCAGTACTTC.

The DNA for the CDR3 is TGCAGCGTTGACGGCGGGGGGCTGAGCTCTGGGGCCAACGTCCTGACTTTC. Protein sequence: CSVDGGGLSSGANVLTF. The V and J genes are TRBV29-1 and TRBJ2-6; 8 bases map to TRBD2. Trimming removed 3 bases from V and 0 bases from J; junction bases left unmatched: 7. The CDR3 runs 17 residues. CDR1 SQVTM and CDR2 ANQGSEA come from the germline V gene.

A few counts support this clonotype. CDR3 residues: CSVEDYGFGQFF. In DNA form, the CDR3 reads TGCAGCGTTGAAGATTACGGGTTCGGTCAGTTCTTC. The chain carries TRBV29-1 and TRBJ2-1; the D is unclear. The germline V gene has CDR1 SQVTM and CDR2 ANQGSEA. The CDR3 consists of 12 residues. The V and J ends lost 0 bases and 13 bases respectively, with 13 bases between them.

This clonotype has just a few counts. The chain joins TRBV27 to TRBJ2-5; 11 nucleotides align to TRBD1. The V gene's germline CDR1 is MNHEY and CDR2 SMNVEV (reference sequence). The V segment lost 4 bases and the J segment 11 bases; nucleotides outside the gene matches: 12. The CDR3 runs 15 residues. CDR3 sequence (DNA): TGTGCCAGCAGTTCGAGAGGACAGGGGGCGAGGGAGCAGTACTTC. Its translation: CASSSRGQGAREQYF.

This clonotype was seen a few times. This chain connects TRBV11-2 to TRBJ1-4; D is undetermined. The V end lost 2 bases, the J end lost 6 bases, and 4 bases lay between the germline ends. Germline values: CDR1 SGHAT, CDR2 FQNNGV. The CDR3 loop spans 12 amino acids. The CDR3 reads CASSLTDEKLFF. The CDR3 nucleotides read TGTGCCAGCAGCTTAACAGATGAAAAACTGTTTTTT.

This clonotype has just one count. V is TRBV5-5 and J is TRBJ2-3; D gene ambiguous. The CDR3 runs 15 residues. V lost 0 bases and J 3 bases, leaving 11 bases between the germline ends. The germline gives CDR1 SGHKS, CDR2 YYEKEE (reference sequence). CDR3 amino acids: CASSLDSDRTDTQYF. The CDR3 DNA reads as TGTGCCAGCAGCTTGGATTCGGACCGGACAGATACGCAGTATTTT.

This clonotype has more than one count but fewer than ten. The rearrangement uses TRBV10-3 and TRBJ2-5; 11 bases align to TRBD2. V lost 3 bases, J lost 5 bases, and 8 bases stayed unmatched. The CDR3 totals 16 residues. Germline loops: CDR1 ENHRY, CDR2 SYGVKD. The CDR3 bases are TGTGCCATCAGTGACTTGGTTAGCGGGAGGGGTGAGACCCAGTACTTC. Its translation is CAISDLVSGRGETQYF.

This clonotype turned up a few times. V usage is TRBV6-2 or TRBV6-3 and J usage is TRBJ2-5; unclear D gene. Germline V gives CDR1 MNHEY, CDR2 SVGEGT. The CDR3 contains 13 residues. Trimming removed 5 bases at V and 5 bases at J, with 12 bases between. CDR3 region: CASSTNIVETQYF. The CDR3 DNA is TGTGCCAGCAGTACGAACATTGTTGAGACCCAGTACTTC.

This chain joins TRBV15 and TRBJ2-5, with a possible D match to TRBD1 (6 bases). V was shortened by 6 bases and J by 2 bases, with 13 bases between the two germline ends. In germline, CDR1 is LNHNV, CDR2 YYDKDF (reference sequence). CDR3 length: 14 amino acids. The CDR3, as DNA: TGTGCCACCAGATCTGGGGGCGGGCAAGAGACCCAGTACTTC. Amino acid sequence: CATRSGGGQETQYF.

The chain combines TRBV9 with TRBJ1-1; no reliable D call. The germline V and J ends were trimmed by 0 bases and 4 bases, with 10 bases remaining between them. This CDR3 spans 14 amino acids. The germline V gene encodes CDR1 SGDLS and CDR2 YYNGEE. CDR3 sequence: CASSVEVWSTEAFF. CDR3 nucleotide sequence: TGTGCCAGCAGCGTAGAGGTGTGGAGCACTGAAGCTTTCTTT. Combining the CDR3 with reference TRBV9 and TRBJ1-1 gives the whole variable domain DSGVTQTPKHLITATGQRVTLRCSPRSGDLSVYWYQQSLDQGLQFLIQYYNGEERAKGNILERFSAQQFPDLHSELNLSSLELGDSALYFCASSVEVWSTEAFFGQGTRLTVV.

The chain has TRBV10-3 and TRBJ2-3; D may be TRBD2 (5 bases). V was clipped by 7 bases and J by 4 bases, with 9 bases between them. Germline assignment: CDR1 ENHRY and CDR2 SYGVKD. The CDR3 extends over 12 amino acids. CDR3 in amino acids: CAIKDSADTQYF. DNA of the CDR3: TGTGCCATCAAGGACTCGGCAGATACGCAGTATTTT.

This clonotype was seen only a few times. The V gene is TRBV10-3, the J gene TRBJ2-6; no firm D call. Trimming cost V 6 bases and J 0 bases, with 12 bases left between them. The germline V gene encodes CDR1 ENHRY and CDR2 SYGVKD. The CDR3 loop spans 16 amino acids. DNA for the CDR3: TGTGCCATCAGCCCGACACCCTCCTCTGGGGCCAACGTCCTGACTTTC. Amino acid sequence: CAISPTPSSGANVLTF.

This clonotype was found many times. The CDR3 is CSASETGTSYEQYF. The CDR3 coding sequence is TGCAGTGCATCCGAGACAGGGACCTCCTACGAGCAGTACTTC. The chain uses TRBV20-1 and TRBJ2-7, with TRBD1 matching 7 bases. This CDR3 has 14 residues. The ends lost 6 bases at V and 0 bases at J; junction bases unmatched: 8. The germline V gene encodes CDR1 DFQATT and CDR2 SNEGSKA (reference sequence).

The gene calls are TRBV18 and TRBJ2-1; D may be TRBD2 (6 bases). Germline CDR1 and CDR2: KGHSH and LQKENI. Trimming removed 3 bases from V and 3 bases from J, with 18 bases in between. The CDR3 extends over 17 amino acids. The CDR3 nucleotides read TGTGCCAGCTCACCGCGGGGTCGGCTTAGTTTCTACAATGAGCAGTTCTTC. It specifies CASSPRGRLSFYNEQFF. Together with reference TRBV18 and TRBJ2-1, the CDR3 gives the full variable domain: NAGVMQNPRHLVRRRGQEARLRCSPMKGHSHVYWYRQLPEEGLKFMVYLQKENIIDESGMPKERFSAEFPKEGPSILRIQQVVRGDSAAYFCASSPRGRLSFYNEQFFGPGTRLTVL.

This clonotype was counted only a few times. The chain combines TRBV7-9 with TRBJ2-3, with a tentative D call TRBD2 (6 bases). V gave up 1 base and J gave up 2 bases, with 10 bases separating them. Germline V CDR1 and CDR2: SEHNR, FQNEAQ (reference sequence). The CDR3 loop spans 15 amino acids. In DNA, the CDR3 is TGTGCCAGCAGCTTAGAGGGGAGGTACACAGATACGCAGTATTTT. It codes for CASSLEGRYTDTQYF.

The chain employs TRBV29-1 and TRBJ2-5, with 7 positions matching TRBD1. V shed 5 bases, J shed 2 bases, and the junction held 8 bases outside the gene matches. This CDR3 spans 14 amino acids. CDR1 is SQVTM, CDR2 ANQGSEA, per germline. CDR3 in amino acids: CSVRQGPEQETQYF. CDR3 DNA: TGCAGCGTTAGACAGGGCCCGGAGCAAGAGACCCAGTACTTC.

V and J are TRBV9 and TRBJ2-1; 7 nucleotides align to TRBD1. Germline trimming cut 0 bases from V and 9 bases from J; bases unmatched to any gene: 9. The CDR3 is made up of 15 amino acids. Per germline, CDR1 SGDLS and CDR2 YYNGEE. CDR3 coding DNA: TGTGCCAGCAGCGTAGAACAGGGGCGGTTTGGTGAGCAGTTCTTC. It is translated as CASSVEQGRFGEQFF.